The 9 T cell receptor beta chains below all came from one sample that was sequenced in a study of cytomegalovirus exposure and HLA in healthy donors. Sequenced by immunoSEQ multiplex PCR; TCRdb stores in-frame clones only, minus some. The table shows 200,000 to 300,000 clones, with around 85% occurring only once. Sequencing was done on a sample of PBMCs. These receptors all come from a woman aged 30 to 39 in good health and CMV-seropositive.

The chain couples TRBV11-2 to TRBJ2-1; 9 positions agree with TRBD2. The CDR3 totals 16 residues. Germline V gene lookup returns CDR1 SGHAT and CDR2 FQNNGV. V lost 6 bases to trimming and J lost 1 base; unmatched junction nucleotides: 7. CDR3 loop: CASRMLAGHSYNEQFF. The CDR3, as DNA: TGTGCCAGCAGAATGCTAGCGGGACATTCCTACAATGAGCAGTTCTTC.

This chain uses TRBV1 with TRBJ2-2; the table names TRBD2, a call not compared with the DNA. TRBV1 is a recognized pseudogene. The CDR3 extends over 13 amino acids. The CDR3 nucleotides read TGCACCAGCAGCCACTCGAACACCGGGGAGCTGTTTTTT. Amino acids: CTSSHSNTGELFF.

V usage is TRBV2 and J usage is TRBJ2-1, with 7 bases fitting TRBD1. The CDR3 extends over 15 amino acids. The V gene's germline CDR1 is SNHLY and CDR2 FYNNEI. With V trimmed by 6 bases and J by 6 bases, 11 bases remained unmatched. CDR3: CASSPDRDWGNEQFF. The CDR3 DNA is TGTGCCAGCAGCCCCGACAGGGATTGGGGCAATGAGCAGTTCTTC.

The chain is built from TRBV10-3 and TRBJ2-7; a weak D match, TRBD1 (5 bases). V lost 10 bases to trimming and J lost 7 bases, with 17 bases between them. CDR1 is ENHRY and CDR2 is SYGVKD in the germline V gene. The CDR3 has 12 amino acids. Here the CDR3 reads CATEDQGREQYF. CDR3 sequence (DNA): TGTGCCACCGAAGACCAGGGCCGGGAGCAGTACTTC.

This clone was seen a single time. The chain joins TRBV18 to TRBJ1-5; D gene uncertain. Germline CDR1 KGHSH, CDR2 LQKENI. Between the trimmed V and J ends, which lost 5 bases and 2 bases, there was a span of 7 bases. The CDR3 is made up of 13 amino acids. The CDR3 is CASSMAGNQPQHF. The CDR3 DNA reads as TGTGCCAGCTCAATGGCGGGCAATCAGCCCCAGCATTTT.

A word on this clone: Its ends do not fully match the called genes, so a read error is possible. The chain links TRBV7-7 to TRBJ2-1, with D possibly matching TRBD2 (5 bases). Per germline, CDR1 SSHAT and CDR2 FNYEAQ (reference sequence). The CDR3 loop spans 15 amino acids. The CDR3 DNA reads TGTGCTAGCAGCTTAGCCGCAGGAGGCCCCAATGAGCAGTTCTTC. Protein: CASSLAAGGPNEQFF.

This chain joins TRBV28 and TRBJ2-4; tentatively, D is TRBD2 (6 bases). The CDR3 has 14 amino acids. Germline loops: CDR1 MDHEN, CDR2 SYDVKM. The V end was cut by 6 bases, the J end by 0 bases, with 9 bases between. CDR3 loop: CASREGLAKNIQYF. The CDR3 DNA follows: TGTGCCAGCAGGGAGGGATTAGCCAAAAACATTCAGTACTTC.

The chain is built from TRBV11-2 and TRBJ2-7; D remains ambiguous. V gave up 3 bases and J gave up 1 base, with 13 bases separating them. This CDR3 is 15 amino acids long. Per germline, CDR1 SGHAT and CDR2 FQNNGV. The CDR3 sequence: CASSFRNEASYEQYF. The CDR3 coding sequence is TGTGCCAGCAGCTTCCGAAATGAGGCATCCTACGAGCAGTACTTC.

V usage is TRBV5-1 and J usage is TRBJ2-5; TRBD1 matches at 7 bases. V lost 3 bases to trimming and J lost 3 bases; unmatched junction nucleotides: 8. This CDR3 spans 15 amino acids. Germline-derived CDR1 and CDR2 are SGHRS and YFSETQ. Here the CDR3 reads CASSSQYTGEETQYF. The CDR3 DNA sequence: TGCGCCAGCAGCTCGCAGTACACAGGGGAAGAGACCCAGTACTTC.